Below, 3 T cell receptor beta chains from the same sample are listed, as sequenced in a study of blood T cell repertoires in COVID-19. Only in-frame clones appear in the TCRdb table, and some are missing; sequencing was by immunoSEQ multiplex PCR. The table has 130,000 to 150,000 clones, 80% seen once. The sequenced material came from peripheral blood. The receptors derive from a man in his 60s with active or convalescent COVID-19.

The rearrangement links TRBV5-1 to TRBJ1-2, with 8 positions matching TRBD1. From germline, CDR1 is SGHRS and CDR2 YFSETQ. CDR3 length: 14 residues. Germline trimming cut 4 bases from V and 1 base from J; bases unmatched to any gene: 3. In DNA, the CDR3 is TGCGCCAGCAGCCCGGACAGGGTTAACTATGGCTACACCTTC. Amino acids: CASSPDRVNYGYTF.

This clone was counted only a few times. This sequence joins TRBV7-3 and TRBJ2-1; TRBD1 agrees at 9 bases. Trimming took 3 bases from V and 8 from J; bases not matched to a gene: 8. Germline V gene sequence: CDR1 SGHTA, CDR2 FQGTGA. There are 15 residues in the CDR3. This CDR3 reads CASSLGTGYGDEQFF. For the CDR3, the DNA is TGTGCCAGCAGCTTGGGGACAGGGTATGGCGATGAGCAGTTCTTC.

This chain connects TRBV6-5 to TRBJ2-7, with TRBD2 matching over 11 bases. V dropped 6 bases and J dropped 0; count of bases not matched to a gene: 1. This CDR3 region has 14 residues. Germline V gives CDR1 MNHEY, CDR2 SVGAGI. The CDR3 bases are TGTGCCAGCAGGACTAGCGGGGTCTCCTACGAGCAGTACTTC. Its translation: CASRTSGVSYEQYF.